The next 25 T cell receptor beta chains were all read from a single sample in a study of Tregs in tolerant kidney transplant recipients. Clones were sequenced by immunoSEQ multiplex PCR, and TCRdb holds only the in-frame ones, with some missing. The data hold some 70,000 clones, with roughly 84% observed a single time. Specimen: CD4+ T cells from blood. The source of these receptors is a human donor in good health.

The table lists this clone with a few counts. This chain uses TRBV5-4 with TRBJ2-5; D gene ambiguous. CDR1 SGHNT and CDR2 YYREEE come from the germline V gene (reference sequence). This CDR3 region has 14 residues. Trimming took off 0 bases at V and 5 bases at J, with 11 bases between the two ends. The CDR3 loop is CASSLELRSETQYF. Written as DNA, the CDR3 is TGTGCCAGCAGCTTGGAACTTAGGTCGGAGACCCAGTACTTC.

The CDR3 bases are TGTGCCAGCAGCTTAGACAGGGCTGGGGCCAACGTCCTGACTTTC. Translated, it gives CASSLDRAGANVLTF. V and J are TRBV7-2 and TRBJ2-6; D is possibly TRBD1 (6 bases). CDR1 is SGHTA and CDR2 is FQGNSA in the germline V gene. CDR3 length: 15 amino acids. Trimming left V 1 base short and J 2 bases short, with 6 bases between.

The V gene is TRBV19, the J gene TRBJ2-4; 7 bases fit TRBD1. The junction had 6 bases not matched to a gene; V was cut back by 3 bases and J by 7 bases. Germline CDR1 and CDR2: LNHDA and SQIVND (reference sequence). This CDR3 has 14 amino acids. CDR3 in DNA: TGTGCCAGTAGTATCGCCGGGACAGTGAACATTCAGTACTTC. Amino acids: CASSIAGTVNIQYF. The full variable domain, rest sourced from reference TRBV19 and TRBJ2-4, is DGGITQSPKYLFRKEGQNVTLSCEQNLNHDAMYWYRQDPGQGLRLIYYSQIVNDFQKGDIAEGYSVSREKKESFPLTVTSAQKNPTAFYLCASSIAGTVNIQYFGAGTRLSVL.

V gene TRBV7-2 combines with J gene TRBJ2-2; tentatively, D is TRBD1 (6 bases). Trimming shortened V by 2 bases and J by 1 base, and 20 bases separated the two germline ends. This CDR3 contains 19 residues. In germline, CDR1 is SGHTA, CDR2 FQGNSA. The CDR3 protein is CASSLRGQWGLKNTGELFF. CDR3 sequence (DNA): TGTGCCAGCAGCTTAAGGGGTCAATGGGGGCTAAAGAACACCGGGGAGCTGTTTTTT.

The V gene is TRBV10-2, the J gene TRBJ1-5; 9 bases are shared with TRBD1. The V gene's germline CDR1 is WSHSY and CDR2 SAAADI. J was trimmed by 6 bases and V by 4 bases; bases with no gene match: 10. This CDR3 comprises 16 residues. The CDR3 bases are TGCGCCAGCAGTGTTGGGACCGGGACAGGGCTTCAGCCCCAGCATTTT. It encodes CASSVGTGTGLQPQHF.

This clone appeared a few times. This chain joins TRBV7-3 and TRBJ1-1; 7 bases agree with TRBD1. This CDR3 contains 13 residues. The germline V gene encodes CDR1 SGHTA and CDR2 FQGTGA. The ends lost 5 bases at V and 3 bases at J; junction bases unmatched: 3. This CDR3 reads CASSTQGDTEAFF. DNA for the CDR3: TGTGCCAGCAGCACGCAGGGGGACACTGAAGCTTTCTTT.

This rearrangement joins TRBV19 to TRBJ1-2, with D possibly TRBD1 on 6 matching bases. Trimming cost V 9 bases and J 4 bases, with 18 bases left between them. The germline V gene encodes CDR1 LNHDA and CDR2 SQIVND (reference sequence). There are 14 residues in the CDR3. For the CDR3, the DNA is TGTGCCAGCCTCCCCAGGGGCCGAGGCTATGGCTACACCTTC. Translated, it gives CASLPRGRGYGYTF.

For the CDR3, the DNA is TGTGCCAGCAGCTTAAGCAACCTTAGGGACGAGCAGTACTTC. Translated, it gives CASSLSNLRDEQYF. V usage is TRBV11-3 and J usage is TRBJ2-7; D is unresolved. Per the germline V gene, CDR1 is SGHNT and CDR2 is YENEEA. CDR3 size: 14 residues. V gave up 2 bases and J gave up 5 bases, with 13 bases separating them. Looking up the rest from reference TRBV11-3 and TRBJ2-7 gives the full variable domain: EAGVVQSPRYKIIEKKQPVAFWCNPISGHNTLYWYLQNLGQGPELLIRYENEEAVDDSQLPKDRFSAERLKGVDSTLKIQPAELGDSAVYLCASSLSNLRDEQYFGPGTRLTVT.

The CDR3 nucleotides are TGTGCCAGCTCATCCAGGGCCCCCTCTGGGGCCAACGTCCTGACTTTC. This sequence encodes CASSSRAPSGANVLTF. This sequence joins TRBV18 and TRBJ2-6; perhaps TRBD1 as D (5 bases). Deletions cut 5 bases from V and 0 bases from J, with 11 bases between. CDR1 is KGHSH and CDR2 is LQKENI in the germline V gene. This CDR3 spans 16 amino acids.

This sequence joins TRBV7-6 and TRBJ2-1; 8 bases are a match to TRBD2. Per the germline V gene, CDR1 is SGHVS and CDR2 is FNYEAQ. CDR3 length: 13 amino acids. V dropped 1 base and J dropped 13; count of bases not matched to a gene: 6. The CDR3 sequence is CASSLERGRVQFF. The CDR3 nucleotides read TGTGCCAGCAGCTTAGAGCGGGGGAGGGTTCAGTTCTTC.

This clone was found a few times. The gene calls are TRBV6-5 and TRBJ1-2, with D possibly being TRBD1 (6 bases). Trimming stripped 6 bases from V and 4 bases from J, with 12 bases between. Germline V gene data show CDR1 as MNHEY and CDR2 as SVGAGI. This CDR3 is 13 amino acids long. CDR3 nucleotides: TGTGCCAGCAGCCGGACAGTGTTCTATGGCTACACCTTC. Its translation is CASSRTVFYGYTF.

V and J are TRBV7-6 and TRBJ2-7, with D tentatively TRBD1 (6 bases). The CDR3 runs 15 residues. From germline, CDR1 is SGHVS and CDR2 FNYEAQ. The germline V and J ends were trimmed by 5 bases and 5 bases, with 19 bases remaining between them. The CDR3 DNA follows: TGTGCCAGCAGCCCCGACAGGCCCTTGGGCCACGAGCAGTACTTC. This codes for CASSPDRPLGHEQYF.

The chain joins TRBV18 to TRBJ1-2; no firm D call. In germline, CDR1 is KGHSH, CDR2 LQKENI. This CDR3 is built from 13 residues. V was clipped by 2 bases and J by 3 bases, with 7 bases between them. DNA of the CDR3: TGTGCCAGCTCACCAGTAAAAGACTATGGCTACACCTTC. Protein sequence: CASSPVKDYGYTF.

The CDR3 sequence: CSASPREQYF. Here the CDR3 DNA reads TGCAGTGCTAGTCCGCGTGAGCAGTACTTC. J is TRBJ2-7 and V is TRBV20-1; D remains ambiguous. Germline assignment: CDR1 DFQATT and CDR2 SNEGSKA (reference sequence). This CDR3 has 10 residues. The V end lost 3 bases, the J end lost 7 bases, and 7 bases lay between the germline ends.

The rearrangement links TRBV5-1 to TRBJ2-2; the D is unclear. The ends were cut back, 8 bases at V and 0 bases at J, with 11 bases in the middle. The CDR3 sequence is 14 residues long. Germline CDR1 reads SGHRS; CDR2 reads YFSETQ. CDR3 residues: CASKQLTNTGELFF. The CDR3 DNA follows: TGCGCCAGTAAACAGCTTACGAACACCGGGGAGCTGTTTTTT.

J is TRBJ2-1 and V is TRBV7-2; D may correspond to TRBD1 or TRBD2 (7 bases each). V dropped 2 bases and J dropped 10 bases, with 21 bases sitting between them. Germline V gene lookup returns CDR1 SGHTA and CDR2 FQGNSA. This CDR3 contains 16 residues. The CDR3 protein is CASSLQGSGTAGEQFF. The CDR3 DNA is TGTGCCAGCAGCTTACAAGGGTCGGGGACAGCGGGAGAGCAGTTCTTC.

This rearrangement joins TRBV19 to TRBJ2-7; TRBD1 matches at 8 bases. The CDR3 totals 12 residues. Looked up from germline, CDR1 is LNHDA and CDR2 is SQIVND (reference sequence). Unmatched junction bases numbered 2, after V lost 5 bases and J lost 5 bases. The chain's CDR3 is CASSDRGDEQYF. DNA for the CDR3: TGTGCCAGTAGTGACAGGGGTGACGAGCAGTACTTC.

The chain uses TRBV5-6 and TRBJ2-5, with TRBD2 as a possible D gene (6 bases). V was clipped by 0 bases and J by 5 bases, with 14 bases between them. Germline-derived CDR1 and CDR2 are SGHDT and YYEEEE. This CDR3 contains 15 residues. CDR3 loop: CASSLGMGGGETQYF. The CDR3, as DNA: TGTGCCAGCAGCTTGGGCATGGGAGGTGGGGAGACCCAGTACTTC. Together with reference TRBV5-6 and TRBJ2-5, the CDR3 gives the full variable domain: DAGVTQSPTHLIKTRGQQVTLRCSPKSGHDTVSWYQQALGQGPQFIFQYYEEEERQRGNFPDRFSGHQFPNYSSELNVNALLLGDSALYLCASSLGMGGGETQYFGPGTRLLVL.

The rearrangement uses TRBV18 and TRBJ2-1, with 8 bases lining up with TRBD2. Germline V gives CDR1 KGHSH, CDR2 LQKENI. This CDR3 has 16 residues. V shed 1 base and J 6 bases; nucleotides not matched to a gene: 8. In DNA form, the CDR3 reads TGTGCCAGCTCACCACGAAGCGGGAGAGTAAGCAATGAGCAGTTCTTC. It is translated as CASSPRSGRVSNEQFF.

The J gene is TRBJ1-2, the V gene TRBV6-5, with 9 positions matching TRBD1. Per germline, CDR1 MNHEY and CDR2 SVGAGI. V shed 6 bases and J 5 bases; nucleotides not matched to a gene: 10. There are 15 residues in the CDR3. The CDR3 spells CASREQGAGVYGYTF. The CDR3 DNA follows: TGTGCCAGCAGGGAACAGGGGGCCGGCGTTTATGGCTACACCTTC.

The chain recombines TRBV7-9 with TRBJ1-1; a possible D gene is TRBD1 (6 bases). The length of the CDR3 is 15 residues. Per germline, CDR1 SEHNR and CDR2 FQNEAQ (reference sequence). Trimming cost V 5 bases and J 6 bases, with 19 bases left between them. The CDR3 sequence is CASSERDTGSPEAFF. The CDR3 DNA reads as TGTGCCAGCAGCGAAAGGGACACCGGGTCCCCTGAAGCTTTCTTT.

The chain is built from TRBV5-4 and TRBJ2-7; TRBD1 matches at 7 bases. This CDR3 contains 14 residues. Germline trimming cut 2 bases from V and 2 bases from J; bases unmatched to any gene: 4. Germline CDR1 reads SGHNT; CDR2 reads YYREEE (reference sequence). The CDR3 reads CASSLRTGPYEQYF. The CDR3 DNA follows: TGTGCCAGCAGCTTACGGACAGGTCCCTACGAGCAGTACTTC.

The V gene is TRBV19, the J gene TRBJ1-6, with D possibly matching TRBD1 (5 bases). Trimming left V 3 bases short and J 13 bases short, with 13 bases between. The CDR3 consists of 13 residues. The germline V gene encodes CDR1 LNHDA and CDR2 SQIVND (reference sequence). CDR3 region: CASSITGGGPLHF. CDR3 coding DNA: TGTGCCAGTAGTATCACCGGGGGAGGGCCCCTCCACTTT.

The chain combines TRBV2 with TRBJ2-5; D perhaps matches TRBD1 (6 bases). The J call may be faulty, since TRBJ2-7 better matches the DNA end. The CDR3 runs 14 residues. The V gene's germline CDR1 is SNHLY and CDR2 FYNNEI. The CDR3 reads CASSEQRGRYEQYF. For the CDR3, the DNA is TGTGCCAGCAGTGAACAGAGGGGGAGATACGAGCAGTACTTC.

This chain uses TRBV6-5 with TRBJ1-2, with 7 bases matching TRBD1. This CDR3 region has 16 residues. V dropped 1 base and J dropped 3; count of bases not matched to a gene: 8. Germline V gene lookup returns CDR1 MNHEY and CDR2 SVGAGI. In nucleotides, the CDR3 is TGTGCCAGCAGTTACTATGGAGGGGGCGCTCACTATGGCTACACCTTC. It translates to CASSYYGGGAHYGYTF.